Listed here are 4 T cell receptor beta chains from one sample, sequenced in a study of shared clonotypes between healthy human individuals. Method: immunoSEQ multiplex PCR; TCRdb's copy keeps in-frame clones and lacks some. Of around 940,000 clones in the sample, approximately 80% were seen once. The sample was memory CD4+ T cells sorted from blood. As to subset: CD45RA-negative fraction. These receptors all come from a man between 18 and 29 years old in good health.

This chain links TRBV6-5 with TRBJ1-2; D is ambiguous. This CDR3 has 14 amino acids. Trimming left V 0 bases short and J 7 bases short, with 12 bases between. CDR1 and CDR2 (germline): MNHEY, SVGAGI. CDR3 nucleotides: TGTGCCAGCAGTTACTCCCGCGGCATGGCTGGCTACACCTTC. It translates to CASSYSRGMAGYTF.

The genes are TRBV5-6 and TRBJ1-4, with 8 nucleotides matching TRBD1. Trimming took 0 bases from V and 4 from J; bases not matched to a gene: 5. CDR1 and CDR2 (germline): SGHDT, YYEEEE. This CDR3 comprises 16 residues. DNA for the CDR3: TGTGCCAGCAGCTTGGCCCGGGACAGGATTAATGAAAAACTGTTTTTT. It is translated as CASSLARDRINEKLFF.

This clone was observed a few times. J is TRBJ1-3 and V is TRBV2; D gene unclear. Germline assignment: CDR1 SNHLY and CDR2 FYNNEI. Trimming removed 6 bases at V and 0 bases at J, with 12 bases between. The CDR3 totals 15 residues. CDR3 sequence reads: CASRVGGGSGNTIYF. DNA of the CDR3: TGTGCCAGCAGGGTGGGAGGAGGCTCTGGAAACACCATATATTTT.

The CDR3 DNA is TGTGCCAGCAGCGTAGGGGGGGCCCTGAACACTGAAGCTTTCTTT. Translating gives CASSVGGALNTEAFF. This chain links TRBV9 with TRBJ1-1, with D maybe TRBD1 (6 bases). V lost 0 bases and J lost 0, with 9 bases in between. This CDR3 contains 15 residues. The germline CDR1 and CDR2 sequences are SGDLS and YYNGEE.